The text below deals with one T cell receptor beta chain. This clone was detected only a few times. Its antigen remains undetermined. Base qualities are missing; no much larger clone stands one base away. The same CDR3 can be traced to other DNA sequences in this sample. This record belongs to a study of shared clonotypes between healthy human individuals (dated by TCRdb to 2020 to 2021). About the investigation overall: The cohort comprised two women and a few men aged 18 to 49 years. For each donor, three plates each were used for CD4 naive and CD4 memory, two plates were used for CD8 naive, and one plate was used for CD8 memory. The study deeply sequenced blood TCR repertoires of five healthy adults to estimate repertoire size and the extent of clonotype sharing between individuals. Different laboratories and diverse techniques were used to prepare libraries and sequence TCR repertoires, to increase sequencing depth and limit assay-specific biases. Each donor's leukapheresis produced roughly between roughly 0.85 and 9 billion PBMCs. Overall study outcomes, separate from this receptor: Sampling was limited to blood, and TCR repertoires in tissue likely differ from TCR repertoires in blood. Pairwise subsampling led to the expectation that sequencing depth would affect the degree of clonotype sharing among donors. When a few donors were compared, the shared fraction of clonotypes was 5% to 6.5% for naive CD4, 3.5% to 4% for naive CD8, 2.3% for memory CD4, and around 0.37% for memory CD8. Compared with non-shared clonotypes, clonotypes shared by all four sorted-subset donors had higher generation probabilities. The small number of donors limited the genetic and exposure-history diversity represented. Even with the large sequencing depth, rarefaction of the sorted-subset datasets indicated that sequencing was incomplete. Estimated clonotype richness was generally larger for naive than for memory subsets.

Healthy HIV-negative adults with no recently reported acute infections or vaccinations were included as donors. Every donor was a Caucasian adult residing in Nashville, Tennessee, USA. CD4+ T cells were enriched through magnetic negative selection, after which naive cells were positively selected on CD45RA and the remaining negative fraction served as the memory subset. Blood was collected by leukapheresis, and PBMCs were isolated by Ficoll-Histopaque density gradient centrifugation and then cryopreserved in liquid nitrogen vapor phase. Analytical flow cytometry was used to check the purity and quantity of each magnetically sorted T cell population. Genomic DNA was isolated from each sorted fraction and quantified by UV absorbance on a Nanodrop 2000c. For CDR1 and CDR2, the germline V gene lists KGHSH and LQKENI. Its CDR3 holds 15 amino acids, cysteine through phenylalanine. Of the read, only the CDR3 DNA is kept; its 45 bases are in frame from base 1. V has 3 bases trimmed and J has 8 bases trimmed; junction bases matching no gene number 3.

Using the deep immunoSEQ assay, multiplex PCR amplified TCR CDR3 regions from genomic DNA. For each cell subset, the extracted genomic DNA was distributed evenly across all wells of several immunoSEQ 96-well plates, and each plate served as one replicate. For sorted subsets, approximately 0.2 ug of genomic DNA, equivalent to tens of thousands of T cell genomes, went into each replicate PCR. Purified libraries were measured with a Qubit 3.0 fluorometer, size-checked on a Bioanalyzer 2100, and measured again with the KAPA Library Quantification kit. Every immunoSEQ 96-well plate was sequenced on a separate single-read 150-cycle Illumina NextSeq 550 flow cell. The source study handled its data this way. Because the immunoSEQ output included only junctional sequences and no quality scores, the filtering could not be the same as the filtering used for full-length reads. Sequences were annotated with PyIR, a Python wrapper for IgBLAST v1.9, using IMGT germline references to assign V/J genes and CDR3. Any read was removed if the V/J assignment was weak (E-value above 1e-6), the CDR3 was missing, or the read contained stop codons, out-of-frame junctions, or ambiguous translated residues. A V3J clonotype was defined by an identical inferred V gene, J gene, and CDR3 amino acid sequence. To compute the percentage overlap between repertoires, the number of shared unique clonotypes was divided by the size of the smaller repertoire. Three approaches were used to assess repertoire richness: RTK rarefaction, the Chao1 estimator, and Recon v2.1 estimates of unobserved clonotypes. OLGA was used to compute generation probabilities for all TCRbeta clonotypes that the gDNA method yielded from a few donors. Imported from immuneACCESS, the table was reduced by TCRdb to in-frame sequences with V and J called. These copies leave out some clones; in studies compared against another copy, an unresolved V gene accounts for under half, and the cause of the remainder is not known. Clonal size and the V and J genes are those of that table, whereas D and trimming came from the DNA. Here the sample has under 600,000 clones; roughly 97% occur a single time. Roughly 0.055% of the sample goes to the ten largest clones.

This sequence originates from a woman younger than 45 in good health. Sequencing was done on a sample of naive CD4+ T cells sorted from blood. This specimen's cell subset or site label, per the study, means: CD45RA+ positively selected. The receptor chain draws on TRBV18 and TRBJ2-1; the central 14 bases match TRBD2. The nucleotides are TGTGCCAGCTCACCGGGACTAGCGGGAGACGATGAGCAGTTCTTC. Its protein reads: CASSPGLAGDDEQFF.